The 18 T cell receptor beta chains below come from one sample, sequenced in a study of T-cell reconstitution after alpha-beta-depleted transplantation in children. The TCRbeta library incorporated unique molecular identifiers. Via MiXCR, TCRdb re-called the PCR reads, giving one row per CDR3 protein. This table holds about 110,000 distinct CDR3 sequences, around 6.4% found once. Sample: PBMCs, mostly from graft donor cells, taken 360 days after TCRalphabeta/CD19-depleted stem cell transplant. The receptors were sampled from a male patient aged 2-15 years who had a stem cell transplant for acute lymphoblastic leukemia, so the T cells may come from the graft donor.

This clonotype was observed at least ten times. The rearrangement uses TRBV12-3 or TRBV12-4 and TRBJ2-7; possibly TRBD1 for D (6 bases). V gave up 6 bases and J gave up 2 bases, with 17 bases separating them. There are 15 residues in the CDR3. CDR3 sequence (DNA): TGTGCCAGCAGGAGAGGGGACACTGGGACCTACGAGCAGTACTTC. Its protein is CASRRGDTGTYEQYF.

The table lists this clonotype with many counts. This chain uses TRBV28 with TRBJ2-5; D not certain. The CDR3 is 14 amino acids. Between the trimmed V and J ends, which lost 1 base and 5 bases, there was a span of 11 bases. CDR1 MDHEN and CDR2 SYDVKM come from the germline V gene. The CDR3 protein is CASSLYEVKETQYF. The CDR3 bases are TGTGCCAGCAGTTTATATGAGGTAAAGGAGACCCAGTACTTC.

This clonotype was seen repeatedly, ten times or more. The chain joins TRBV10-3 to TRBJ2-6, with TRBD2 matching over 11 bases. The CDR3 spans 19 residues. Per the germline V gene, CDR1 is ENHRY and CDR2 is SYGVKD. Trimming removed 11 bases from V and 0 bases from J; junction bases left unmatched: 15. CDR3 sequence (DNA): TGTGCCGATGAACTACTACTAGCGGGGGCCTACTCTGGGGCCAACGTCCTGACTTTC. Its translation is CADELLLAGAYSGANVLTF.

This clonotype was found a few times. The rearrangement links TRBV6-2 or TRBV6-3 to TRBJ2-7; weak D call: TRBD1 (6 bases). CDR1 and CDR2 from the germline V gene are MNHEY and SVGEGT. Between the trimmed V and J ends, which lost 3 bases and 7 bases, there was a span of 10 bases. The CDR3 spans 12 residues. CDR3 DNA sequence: TGTGCCAGCAGTTATCCAGGGGTAGAGCAGTACTTC. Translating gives CASSYPGVEQYF.

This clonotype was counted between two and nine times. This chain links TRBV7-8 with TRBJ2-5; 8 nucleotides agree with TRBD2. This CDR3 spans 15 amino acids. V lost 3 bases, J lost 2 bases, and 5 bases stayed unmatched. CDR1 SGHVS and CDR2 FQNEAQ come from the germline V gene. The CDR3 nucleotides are TGTGCCAGCAGCTTTAGCGGGACACCTCAAGAGACCCAGTACTTC. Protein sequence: CASSFSGTPQETQYF.

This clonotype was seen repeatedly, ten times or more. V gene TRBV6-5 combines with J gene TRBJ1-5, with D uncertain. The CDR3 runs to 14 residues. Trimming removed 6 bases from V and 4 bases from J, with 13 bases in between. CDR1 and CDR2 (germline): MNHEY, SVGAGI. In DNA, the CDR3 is TGTGCCAGCAGCCCCGGCATTGGGAATCAGCCCCAGCATTTT. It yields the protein CASSPGIGNQPQHF.

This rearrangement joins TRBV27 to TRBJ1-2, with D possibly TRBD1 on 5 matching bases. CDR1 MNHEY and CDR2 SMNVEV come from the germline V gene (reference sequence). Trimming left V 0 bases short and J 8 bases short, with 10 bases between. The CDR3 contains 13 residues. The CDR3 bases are TGTGCCAGCAGTTTATCGGGACCTACAGGCTACACCTTC. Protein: CASSLSGPTGYTF.

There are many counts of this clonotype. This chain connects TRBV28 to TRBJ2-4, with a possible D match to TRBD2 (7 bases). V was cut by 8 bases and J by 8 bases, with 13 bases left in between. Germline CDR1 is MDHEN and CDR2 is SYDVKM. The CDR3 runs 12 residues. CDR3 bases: TGTGCCAGCTTAGGGGGGGGGTACATTCAGTACTTC. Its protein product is CASLGGGYIQYF.

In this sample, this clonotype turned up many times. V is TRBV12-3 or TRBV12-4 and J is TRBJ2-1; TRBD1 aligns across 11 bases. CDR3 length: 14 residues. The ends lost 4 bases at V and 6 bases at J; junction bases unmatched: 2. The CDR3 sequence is CASSSGTGGNEQFF. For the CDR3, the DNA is TGTGCCAGCAGTTCCGGGACAGGGGGCAATGAGCAGTTCTTC.

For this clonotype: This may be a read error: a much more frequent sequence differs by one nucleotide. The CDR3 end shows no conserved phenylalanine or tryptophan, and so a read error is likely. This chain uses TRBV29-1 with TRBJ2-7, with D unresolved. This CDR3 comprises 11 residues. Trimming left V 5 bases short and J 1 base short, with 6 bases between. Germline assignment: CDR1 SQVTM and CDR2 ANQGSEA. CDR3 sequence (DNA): TGCAGCGTTCGGGTTTCCTACGAGCAGTACTAC. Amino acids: CSVRVSYEQYY.

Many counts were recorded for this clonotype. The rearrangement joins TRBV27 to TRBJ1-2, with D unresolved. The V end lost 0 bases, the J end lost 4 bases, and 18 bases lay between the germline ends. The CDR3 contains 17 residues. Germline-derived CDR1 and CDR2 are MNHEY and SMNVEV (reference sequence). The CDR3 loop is CASSLSFKGSGGYGYTF. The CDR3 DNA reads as TGTGCCAGCAGTTTATCTTTTAAAGGTTCGGGAGGCTATGGCTACACCTTC.

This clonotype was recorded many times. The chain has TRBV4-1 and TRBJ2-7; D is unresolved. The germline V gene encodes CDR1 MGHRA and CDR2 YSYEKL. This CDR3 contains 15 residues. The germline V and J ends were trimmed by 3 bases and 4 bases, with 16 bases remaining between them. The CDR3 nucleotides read TGCGCCAGCAGCCACCTTTCTGGCCCCCTATACGAGCAGTACTTC. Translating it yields CASSHLSGPLYEQYF.

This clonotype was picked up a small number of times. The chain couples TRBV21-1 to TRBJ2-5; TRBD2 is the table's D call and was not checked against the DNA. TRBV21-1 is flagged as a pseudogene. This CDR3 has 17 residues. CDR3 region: CASSKAPSGALRETQYF. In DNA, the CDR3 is TGTGCCAGCAGCAAGGCGCCTAGCGGGGCTCTCCGGGAGACCCAGTACTTC.

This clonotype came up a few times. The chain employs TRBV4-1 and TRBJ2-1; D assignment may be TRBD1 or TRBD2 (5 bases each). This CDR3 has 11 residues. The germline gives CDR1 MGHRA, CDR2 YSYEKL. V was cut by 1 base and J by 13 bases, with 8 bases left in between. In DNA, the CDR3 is TGCGCCAGCAGCCAAGGGGGGATTCAGTTCTTC. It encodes CASSQGGIQFF.

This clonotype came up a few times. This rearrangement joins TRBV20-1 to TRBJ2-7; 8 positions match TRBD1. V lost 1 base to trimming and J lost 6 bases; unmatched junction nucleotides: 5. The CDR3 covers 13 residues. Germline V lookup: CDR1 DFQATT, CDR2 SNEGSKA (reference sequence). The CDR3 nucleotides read TGCAGTGCTAGAGCAGGGGGCAAAGCCGAGCAGTACTTC. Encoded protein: CSARAGGKAEQYF.

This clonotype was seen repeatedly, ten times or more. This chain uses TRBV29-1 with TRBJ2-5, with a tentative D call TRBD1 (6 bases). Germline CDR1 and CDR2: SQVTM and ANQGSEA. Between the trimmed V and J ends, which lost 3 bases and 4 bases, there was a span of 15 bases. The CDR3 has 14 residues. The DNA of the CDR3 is TGCAGCGTTGATGCAGGGGTGGGGATAGAGACCCAGTACTTC. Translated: CSVDAGVGIETQYF. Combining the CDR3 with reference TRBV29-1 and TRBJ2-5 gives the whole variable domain SAVISQKPSRDICQRGTSLTIQCQVDSQVTMMFWYRQQPGQSLTLIATANQGSEATYESGFVIDKFPISRPNLTFSTLTVSNMSPEDSSIYLCSVDAGVGIETQYFGPGTRLLVL.

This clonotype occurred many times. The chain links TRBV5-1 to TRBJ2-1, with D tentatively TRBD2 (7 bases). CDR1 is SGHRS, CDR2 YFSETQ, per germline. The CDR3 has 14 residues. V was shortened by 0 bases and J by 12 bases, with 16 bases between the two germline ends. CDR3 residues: CASSLGAGAPGQFF. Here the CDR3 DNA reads TGCGCCAGCAGCTTGGGGGCGGGGGCCCCGGGGCAGTTCTTC.

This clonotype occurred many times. The CDR3 is CASSLAVGGQETQYF. As DNA, the CDR3 is TGTGCCAGCAGCTTAGCCGTGGGGGGACAAGAGACCCAGTACTTC. This chain joins TRBV7-2 and TRBJ2-5, with D perhaps matching TRBD2 (6 bases). This CDR3 is built from 15 residues. The germline V and J ends were trimmed by 0 bases and 2 bases, with 10 bases remaining between them. Germline V CDR1 and CDR2: SGHTA, FQGNSA.